The rows below give T cell receptor beta chains drawn from one sample of a study of T cells in tuberculosis. Here immunoSEQ multiplex PCR was the method, and the copy in TCRdb shows in-frame clones only, minus some. The profile shows 88,000 or so clones, roughly 93% of them singletons. Sequences were obtained from CD1b-GMM tetramer-negative cells sorted from PBMCs. Source of these receptors: an adult woman with latent tuberculosis. Both conserved end residues are part of each CDR3. D genes are given only for firm matches. Expanded clones are given a class, and other clones once, few, many or no size at all.

TRBJ2-7	TRBV5-1	.	.	TGCGCCAGCAGCTTGTCCCCGCGGGGCATCTACGAGCAGTACTTC	CASSLSPRGIYEQYF
TRBJ1-2	TRBV5-6	.	.	TGTGCCAGCAGCTCCGGGACAACTAACTATGGCTACACCTTC	CASSSGTTNYGYTF
TRBJ1-5	TRBV6-6	.	.	TGTGCCAGCACCGCGGTGGCAGGGCCTCAGCCCCAGCATTTT	CASTAVAGPQPQHF
TRBJ2-7	TRBV2	.	.	TGTGCCAGCAGTGGGGATCCCTACACAGGGGGGGACCCCTACGAGCAGTACTTC	CASSGDPYTGGDPYEQYF
TRBJ1-4	TRBV7-9	.	.	TGTGCCAGCAGCCCAGCGGGCGGAACTAATGAAAAACTGTTTTTT	CASSPAGGTNEKLFF
TRBJ2-7	TRBV2	few	TRBD1	TGTGCCAGCAGTCAACCCAGGGACAGTCCCTACGAGCAGTACTTC	CASSQPRDSPYEQYF
TRBJ1-5	TRBV30	once	.	TGTGCCTGGGGGAGGGGTGATGGCAATCAGCCCCAGCATTTT	CAWGRGDGNQPQHF
TRBJ2-1	TRBV19	.	.	TGTGCCAGTAGTATACTAGGGAGCTCCTACAATGAGCAGTTCTTC	CASSILGSSYNEQFF
TRBJ1-5	TRBV19	.	TRBD1	TGTGCCAGTGGAGGCTCCCAGGGGGCCCAGCCCCAGCATTTT	CASGGSQGAQPQHF
TRBJ2-1	TRBV9	.	TRBD2	TGTGCCAGCAGTGTAACTAGCGGGGGATTTAGTGAGCAGTTCTTC	CASSVTSGGFSEQFF
TRBJ1-2	TRBV9	.	.	TGTGCCAGCAGCGTAGCTACGGCTAACTATGGCTACACCTTC	CASSVATANYGYTF
TRBJ2-1	TRBV10-1	.	TRBD2	TGCGCCAGCAGTGAGCCCAGCGGGGGGGCCCACAATGAGCAGTTCTTC	CASSEPSGGAHNEQFF
TRBJ1-2	TRBV4-1	.	TRBD1	TGCGCCAGCAGCCAAGTGACAGGGGGGCCGTATGGCTACACCTTC	CASSQVTGGPYGYTF
TRBJ1-5	TRBV7-9	.	TRBD1	TGTGCCAGCAGCTTAGGGTTAGGGACAGGGGATCAGCCCCAGCATTTT	CASSLGLGTGDQPQHF
TRBJ2-3	TRBV6-5	.	TRBD1	TGTGCCAGCAGTTACCTGAGGGGGCGCGCAGATACGCAGTATTTT	CASSYLRGRADTQYF
TRBJ2-3	TRBV4-2	.	.	TGTGCCAGCAGCCAAGAAGCTACTAGCACAGATACGCAGTATTTT	CASSQEATSTDTQYF
TRBJ1-4	TRBV2	.	.	TGTGCCAGCAGTATCGGGACACCCCCGGAGAATGAAAAACTGTTTTTT	CASSIGTPPENEKLFF
TRBJ1-2	TRBV16	.	.	TGTGCCAGCAGCCAATCGACAGATTATGGCTACACCTTC	CASSQSTDYGYTF
TRBJ2-4	TRBV6-1	.	.	TGTGCCAGCAGTGATGGGGAGATTCAGTACTTC	CASSDGEIQYF
TRBJ1-5	TRBV7-8	.	.	TGTGCCAGCAGCTTAGTGGGTGTAAGGGACAAGAATCAGCCCCAGCATTTT	CASSLVGVRDKNQPQHF
TRBJ1-4	TRBV5-6	.	.	TGTGCCAGCAGCTTGGGAGGATATAGTGAAAAACTGTTTTTT	CASSLGGYSEKLFF
TRBJ2-1	TRBV5-4	.	.	TGTGCCAGCAGCTCGGGTTTCTCCTACAATGAGCAGTTCTTC	CASSSGFSYNEQFF
TRBJ2-1	TRBV5-6	.	TRBD1	TGTGCCAGCAGCTTGATTAGGGGGCGCCTAAATGAGCAGTTCTTC	CASSLIRGRLNEQFF
TRBJ1-5	TRBV2	.	.	TGTGCCAGCAGTCTCAGAGACAATAGCAATCAGCCCCAGCATTTT	CASSLRDNSNQPQHF
TRBJ1-4	TRBV15	.	.	TGTGCCACCAGCCCTCTTGCAACTAATGAAAAACTGTTTTTT	CATSPLATNEKLFF
TRBJ1-1	TRBV11-3	.	.	TGTGCCAGCAGCTTAGGGACTCCGAACACTGAAGCTTTCTTT	CASSLGTPNTEAFF
TRBJ2-7	TRBV30	.	TRBD2	TGTGCCTGGAGTCGGCTAGCGGACCAGAGTCGCGTGCAGTACTTC	CAWSRLADQSRVQYF
TRBJ2-1	TRBV7-6	.	.	TGTGCCAGCAGCCGAGGACAGTTCGACTACAATGAGCAGTTCTTC	CASSRGQFDYNEQFF
TRBJ2-7	TRBV6-5	.	TRBD2	TGTGCCAGCAGTTTGGGGACTAGCGGGGGGCTCTACGAGCAGTACTTC	CASSLGTSGGLYEQYF
TRBJ2-5	TRBV19	.	.	TGTGCCAGTAGTATAGTGATCCGGGAGACCCAGTACTTC	CASSIVIRETQYF
TRBJ2-5	TRBV4-1	.	.	TGCGCCAGCAGCCAATTGGCCAGGGCGGCGGAGACCCAGTACTTC	CASSQLARAAETQYF
TRBJ2-7	TRBV6-5	.	.	TGTGCCAGCAAAGACAGGTATAGCTCCTACGAGCAGTACTTC	CASKDRYSSYEQYF
TRBJ1-5	TRBV30	.	TRBD1	TGTGCCTGGAGCACAGGGGGCTTCAATCAGCCCCAGCATTTT	CAWSTGGFNQPQHF